The 28 T cell receptor beta chains given below trace back to one sample, sequenced in a study of CD8 T cells in ankylosing spondylitis. TCRdb passed the 5' RACE reads through MiXCR, listing each CDR3 protein once. Among about 140,000 distinct CDR3 sequences listed, 7% to 9% were seen once. The sample was synovial fluid, either unsorted or a sorted T cell fraction (not recorded which). These receptors were collected from a male donor with ankylosing spondylitis.

This clonotype was found a few times. This chain uses TRBV7-9 with TRBJ2-3, with D perhaps TRBD1 or TRBD2 (5 bases each). The V end was cut by 5 bases, the J end by 2 bases, with 11 bases between. Per the germline V gene, CDR1 is SEHNR and CDR2 is FQNEAQ (reference sequence). This CDR3 region has 14 residues. CDR3 residues: CASSPGLSTDTQYF. DNA for the CDR3: TGTGCCAGCAGCCCGGGGCTTTCCACAGATACGCAGTATTTT.

The chain couples TRBV18 to TRBJ2-7; the match to TRBD1 covers 9 bases. Germline V gene sequence: CDR1 KGHSH, CDR2 LQKENI. The ends lost 3 bases at V and 6 bases at J; junction bases unmatched: 9. The CDR3 sequence is 15 residues long. CDR3 in DNA: TGTGCCAGCTCACCTAGGACAGGGGTCCTGGGCGAGCAGTACTTC. As protein: CASSPRTGVLGEQYF.

This clonotype was seen at least ten times. V gene TRBV11-2 combines with J gene TRBJ1-4; D is unclear. V was cut by 1 base and J by 12 bases, with 9 bases left in between. This CDR3 has 12 amino acids. Germline CDR1 is SGHAT and CDR2 is FQNNGV. In DNA form, the CDR3 reads TGTGCCAGCAGCTTAGTAGGTGGGGAACTGTTTTTT. Translated: CASSLVGGELFF.

This clonotype has at least ten counts. V gene TRBV5-5 combines with J gene TRBJ2-4, with TRBD1 as a possible D gene (6 bases). Looked up from germline, CDR1 is SGHKS and CDR2 is YYEKEE (reference sequence). This CDR3 is built from 13 residues. Trimming stripped 4 bases from V and 7 bases from J, with 12 bases between. CDR3 protein: CASSEDSLNIQYF. The CDR3 nucleotides read TGTGCCAGCAGCGAGGACAGTTTGAACATTCAGTACTTC.

The table lists this clonotype with many counts. V gene TRBV20-1 combines with J gene TRBJ1-1; no definite D call. The CDR3 is 12 residues long. CDR1 DFQATT and CDR2 SNEGSKA come from the germline V gene (reference sequence). CDR3: CSGLARRAEAFF. In nucleotides, the CDR3 is TGCAGCGGCCTGGCCAGGAGGGCTGAAGCTTTCTTT.

The V gene is TRBV4-2, the J gene TRBJ1-2; D possibly corresponds to TRBD1 (6 bases). V gave up 1 base and J gave up 8 bases, with 17 bases separating them. Germline CDR1 and CDR2: LGHNA and YNFKEQ. CDR3 length: 15 amino acids. DNA for the CDR3: TGTGCCAGCAGCCAAGTTGTTGGGGGGGCTGGGGGCTACACCTTC. As protein: CASSQVVGGAGGYTF.

This clonotype was detected a few times. The gene calls are TRBV18 and TRBJ2-1; D ambiguous. There are 15 residues in the CDR3. Trimming removed 1 base at V and 1 base at J, with 8 bases between. Germline loops: CDR1 KGHSH, CDR2 LQKENI. The DNA of the CDR3 is TGTGCCAGCTCACCACAGGAATGGTCCTACAATGAGCAGTTCTTC. It specifies CASSPQEWSYNEQFF.

The V call is TRBV3-1, the J call TRBJ1-2; D may be TRBD1 (6 bases). Trimming left V 8 bases short and J 6 bases short, with 34 bases between. The germline CDR1 and CDR2 sequences are LGHDT and YNNKEL (reference sequence). The length of the CDR3 is 19 residues. The CDR3 DNA reads as TGTGCCAGCTCCCAACGGATGGCTTGGACACAGGGAAGAAAAAATGGCTACACCTTC. Protein product: CASSQRMAWTQGRKNGYTF.

This clonotype has just a few counts. CDR3 in amino acids: CSADGTGRTDTQYF. CDR3 bases: TGCAGTGCTGACGGGACAGGTCGCACAGATACGCAGTATTTT. The chain carries TRBV20-1 and TRBJ2-3; TRBD1 matches at 8 bases. Germline CDR1 reads DFQATT; CDR2 reads SNEGSKA (reference sequence). The CDR3 spans 14 residues. The junction had 5 bases not matched to a gene; V was cut back by 5 bases and J by 1 base.

The rearrangement joins TRBV28 to TRBJ1-4; a weak D match, TRBD1 (6 bases). V was trimmed by 8 bases and J by 5 bases, leaving 15 bases between them. Germline V gene sequence: CDR1 MDHEN, CDR2 SYDVKM. The CDR3 spans 14 residues. CDR3 loop: CASLSGQRNEKLFF. DNA of the CDR3: TGTGCCAGCCTCTCCGGACAGAGAAATGAAAAACTGTTTTTT.

This clonotype came up many times. The genes are TRBV10-3 and TRBJ1-2; 7 bases fit TRBD1. V shed 7 bases and J 7 bases; nucleotides not matched to a gene: 15. The CDR3 consists of 15 residues. Germline values: CDR1 ENHRY, CDR2 SYGVKD. As DNA, the CDR3 is TGTGCCATCACTTCACGAGGGGGCGGAGGAGGTGGCTACACCTTC. As protein: CAITSRGGGGGGYTF.

In its sample, this clonotype was seen a few times. This chain joins TRBV7-2 and TRBJ1-1; 7 nucleotides align to TRBD1. The germline V gene has CDR1 SGHTA and CDR2 FQGNSA. The CDR3 spans 13 residues. V lost 5 bases and J lost 8; bases outside the gene matches: 8. This CDR3 is CASSQRQGGEAFF. The CDR3 DNA reads TGTGCCAGCAGCCAACGACAGGGCGGCGAAGCTTTCTTT.

The chain employs TRBV20-1 and TRBJ1-1; D is ambiguous. Germline loops: CDR1 DFQATT, CDR2 SNEGSKA (reference sequence). V was clipped by 7 bases and J by 1 base, with 13 bases between them. CDR3 length equals 13 residues. This CDR3 reads CSGRSNTNTEAFF. The CDR3 DNA reads as TGCAGTGGAAGGAGTAATACGAACACTGAAGCTTTCTTT.

The rearrangement links TRBV5-4 to TRBJ2-2, with a possible D match to TRBD1 (6 bases). Trimming removed 6 bases at V and 2 bases at J, with 8 bases between. The CDR3 covers 13 residues. CDR1 and CDR2 from the germline V gene are SGHNT and YYREEE (reference sequence). CDR3 residues: CASTGANTGELFF. The DNA for the CDR3 is TGTGCCAGCACAGGGGCCAACACCGGGGAGCTGTTTTTT.

The chain carries TRBV12-5 and TRBJ1-5, with a tentative D call TRBD1 (5 bases). V was pared by 0 bases and J by 3 bases, with 15 bases between. The CDR3 extends over 17 amino acids. Germline V gives CDR1 LGHNT, CDR2 FRNRAP. The chain's CDR3 is CASGLVRGLGDNQPQHF. CDR3 bases: TGTGCTAGTGGTTTGGTACGTGGGTTGGGGGACAATCAGCCCCAGCATTTT.

This clonotype was observed many times. For the CDR3, the DNA is TGTGCCAGCAAGGGGACACTAGCGGGTTTCTACGAGCAGTACTTC. Translated, it gives CASKGTLAGFYEQYF. The rearrangement links TRBV7-2 to TRBJ2-7, with 9 bases aligning to TRBD2. Looked up from germline, CDR1 is SGHTA and CDR2 is FQGNSA. This CDR3 comprises 15 residues. The junction had 10 bases not matched to a gene; V was cut back by 7 bases and J by 3 bases.

This clonotype has more than one count but fewer than ten. The chain is built from TRBV7-2 and TRBJ2-1; D could derive from TRBD1 or TRBD2 (5 bases each). This CDR3 spans 16 amino acids. Trimming cost V 0 bases and J 4 bases, with 13 bases left between them. Germline lookup yields CDR1 SGHTA and CDR2 FQGNSA. The CDR3 nucleotides are TGTGCCAGCAGCTTAGCGCCAGGGAGAGGTTACAATGAGCAGTTCTTC. As protein: CASSLAPGRGYNEQFF.

There are many counts of this clonotype. The chain recombines TRBV28 with TRBJ2-7; no definite D call. V lost 4 bases, J lost 6 bases, and 22 bases lay in between. Germline CDR1 reads MDHEN; CDR2 reads SYDVKM. The CDR3 totals 16 residues. CDR3 sequence reads: CASSWGLRAVLTEQYF. CDR3 coding DNA: TGTGCCAGCAGTTGGGGTCTACGAGCAGTACTCACCGAGCAGTACTTC. Using reference TRBV28 and TRBJ2-7 for the parts outside the CDR3, the full variable domain is DVKVTQSSRYLVKRTGEKVFLECVQDMDHENMFWYRQDPGLGLRLIYFSYDVKMKEKGDIPEGYSVSREKKERFSLILESASTNQTSMYLCASSWGLRAVLTEQYFGPGTRLTVT.

This clonotype was recorded many times. V gene TRBV5-6 combines with J gene TRBJ2-5, with unresolved D. The germline V and J ends were trimmed by 2 bases and 5 bases, with 13 bases remaining between them. The germline CDR1 and CDR2 sequences are SGHDT and YYEEEE. The CDR3 has 14 amino acids. CDR3: CASSFHGFGETQYF. CDR3 coding DNA: TGTGCCAGCAGCTTCCACGGTTTTGGTGAGACCCAGTACTTC. Full variable domain (rest looked up from reference TRBV5-6 and TRBJ2-5): DAGVTQSPTHLIKTRGQQVTLRCSPKSGHDTVSWYQQALGQGPQFIFQYYEEEERQRGNFPDRFSGHQFPNYSSELNVNALLLGDSALYLCASSFHGFGETQYFGPGTRLLVL.

This chain links TRBV5-1 with TRBJ1-1; tentative D call: TRBD1 (5 bases). This CDR3 has 13 residues. V was pared by 3 bases and J by 5 bases, with 11 bases between. The V gene's germline CDR1 is SGHRS and CDR2 YFSETQ. The CDR3 nucleotides read TGCGCCAGCAGCTCAGGAGAGGGGACTGAAGCTTTCTTT. Its translation: CASSSGEGTEAFF.

The chain carries TRBV5-1 and TRBJ2-2, with TRBD2 matching over 9 bases. CDR1 is SGHRS, CDR2 YFSETQ, per germline. The CDR3 is 16 amino acids. The V segment lost 4 bases and the J segment 4 bases; nucleotides outside the gene matches: 8. CDR3 sequence: CASSLLTSGSTGELFF. Here the CDR3 DNA reads TGCGCCAGCAGCCTACTGACTAGCGGATCCACCGGGGAGCTGTTTTTT.

There are many counts of this clonotype. This chain connects TRBV6-1 to TRBJ2-7, with D perhaps matching TRBD1 or TRBD2 (6 bases each). The CDR3 extends over 13 amino acids. V was cut by 6 bases and J by 6 bases, with 15 bases left in between. The germline gives CDR1 MNHNS, CDR2 SASEGT. The CDR3 reads CASRKGGVGEQYF. The CDR3, as DNA: TGTGCCAGCAGAAAGGGGGGAGTAGGCGAGCAGTACTTC.

The genes are TRBV5-4 and TRBJ2-5; D is uncertain. Trimming removed 2 bases from V and 0 bases from J, with 11 bases in between. The CDR3 is 15 amino acids. Germline V gene sequence: CDR1 SGHNT, CDR2 YYREEE (reference sequence). CDR3 in amino acids: CASSFRLAYQETQYF. DNA of the CDR3: TGTGCCAGCAGCTTCAGGTTGGCATACCAAGAGACCCAGTACTTC.

There are many counts of this clonotype. Being one base from a much bigger clone, this may be a read error. This sequence joins TRBV10-3 and TRBJ2-3; TRBD1 agrees at 8 bases. Germline assignment: CDR1 ENHRY and CDR2 SYGVKD. The CDR3 consists of 12 residues. Trimming removed 10 bases from V and 2 bases from J; junction bases left unmatched: 2. The CDR3 reads CASRGPTDTQYF. In DNA form, the CDR3 reads TGTGCCAGCAGGGGGCCCACAGATACGCAGTATTTT.

This clonotype was seen repeatedly, ten times or more. V gene TRBV7-2 combines with J gene TRBJ2-2, with 9 bases identical to TRBD2. The germline gives CDR1 SGHTA, CDR2 FQGNSA. CDR3 length: 16 amino acids. The V segment lost 5 bases and the J segment 4 bases; nucleotides outside the gene matches: 8. Here the CDR3 DNA reads TGTGCCAGCAGCCGAGTAGGGACTAGCAGCACCGGGGAGCTGTTTTTT. Protein: CASSRVGTSSTGELFF. Using reference TRBV7-2 and TRBJ2-2 for the parts outside the CDR3, the full variable domain is GAGVSQSPSNKVTEKGKDVELRCDPISGHTALYWYRQSLGQGLEFLIYFQGNSAPDKSGLPSDRFSAERTGGSVSTLTIQRTQQEDSAVYLCASSRVGTSSTGELFFGEGSRLTVL.

This clonotype showed up just a few times. V usage is TRBV28 and J usage is TRBJ2-5, with 7 bases aligning to TRBD1. The CDR3 sequence is 15 residues long. The V and J ends lost 8 bases and 5 bases, in that order; junction bases with no gene match: 14. Per the germline V gene, CDR1 is MDHEN and CDR2 is SYDVKM. CDR3 sequence: CASRYRDSYWETQYF. CDR3 sequence (DNA): TGTGCCAGCCGATACCGGGACAGCTATTGGGAGACCCAGTACTTC.

This clonotype was counted between two and nine times. The V gene is TRBV7-2, the J gene TRBJ2-1, with D uncertain. With 4 bases removed from V and 0 bases from J, the gap between germline ends came to 10 bases. CDR1 and CDR2 (germline): SGHTA, FQGNSA. There are 15 residues in the CDR3. CDR3 DNA sequence: TGTGCCAGCAGCTCAGTCTCCCCCTCCTACAATGAGCAGTTCTTC. It is translated as CASSSVSPSYNEQFF.

This clonotype came up once. A clone one base away is much larger, so this may be a read error. The CDR3 carries no conserved terminal phenylalanine or tryptophan, so it likely arises from a read error. The V gene is TRBV7-9, the J gene TRBJ1-2; 7 bases match TRBD1. The germline V gene has CDR1 SEHNR and CDR2 FQNEAQ (reference sequence). This CDR3 has 15 residues. The J segment lost 2 bases and the V segment lost 2 bases, leaving 5 bases of the junction unmatched. CDR3 residues: CASSLMTGRNYGYTS. The CDR3 nucleotides read TGTGCCAGCAGCTTAATGACAGGGCGCAACTATGGCTACACCTCC.